This is a list of T cell receptor beta chains from one sample in a study of PD-L1 blockade in urothelial cancer. Sequencing was performed with immunoSEQ multiplex PCR; in TCRdb, only in-frame clones are kept and a portion is missing. The sample carries some 80,000 clones, roughly 87% recorded once. Sequenced material: PBMCs, taken around atezolizumab (anti-PD-L1) treatment. The receptors were gathered from a woman between 65 and 79 years old with urothelial cancer. The CDR3 runs from the conserved cysteine through the conserved F or W. Each record gives: D gene, clone size, V gene, J gene, CDR3 protein, CDR3 DNA. A D gene is named only where the DNA matches it firmly. Size is stated for part of the rows, as once, few or many counts, or as a class when the clone is expanded.

TRBD1	.	TRBV27	TRBJ1-1	CASSLSQGAEAFF	TGTGCCAGCAGTTTATCACAGGGGGCTGAAGCTTTCTTT
.	.	TRBV19	TRBJ2-2	CASSQGDPGELFF	TGTGCCAGTAGTCAAGGGGATCCCGGGGAGCTGTTTTTT
TRBD2	once	TRBV7-6	TRBJ2-5	CASSLAVVFRTSGGEETQYF	TGTGCCAGCAGCTTAGCCGTTGTTTTCCGAACTAGCGGGGGGGAGGAGACCCAGTACTTC
TRBD1	.	TRBV5-1	TRBJ2-7	CASSLGGTGSFEQYF	TGCGCCAGCAGCTTGGGGGGGACAGGGTCCTTCGAGCAGTACTTC
TRBD2	.	TRBV4-1	TRBJ2-1	CASSQVIGLAGGLYNEQFF	TGCGCCAGCAGCCAAGTGATCGGACTAGCGGGAGGGCTATACAATGAGCAGTTCTTC
TRBD1	.	TRBV9	TRBJ2-3	CASSAGTGSTDTQYF	TGTGCCAGCAGCGCCGGGACAGGGAGCACAGATACGCAGTATTTT
TRBD2	once	TRBV9	TRBJ2-2	CASSVVGLAANTGELFF	TGTGCCAGCAGCGTAGTGGGACTAGCGGCTAACACCGGGGAGCTGTTTTTT
.	.	TRBV14	TRBJ1-6	CASSQQGYNSPLHF	TGTGCCAGCAGCCAACAGGGTTATAATTCACCCCTCCACTTT
.	once	TRBV5-4	TRBJ2-7	CASSLEPQGSYEQYF	TGTGCCAGCAGCCTGGAACCACAGGGCTCCTACGAGCAGTACTTC
.	.	TRBV5-1	TRBJ2-3	CASSLEARISTDTQYF	TGCGCCAGCAGCTTGGAGGCGAGGATTAGCACAGATACGCAGTATTTT
.	few	TRBV28	TRBJ2-7	CASSLRELAYEQYF	TGTGCCAGCAGTTTACGCGAATTGGCCTACGAGCAGTACTTC
TRBD1	.	TRBV28	TRBJ2-7	CASSFLWDRGTEEQYF	TGTGCCAGCAGTTTCCTCTGGGACAGGGGTACAGAAGAGCAGTACTTC
.	.	TRBV7-2	TRBJ2-3	CASSLALEPITDTQYF	TGTGCCAGCAGCTTAGCGCTGGAGCCTATAACAGATACGCAGTATTTT
.	.	TRBV18	TRBJ2-1	CASSRTDYNEQFF	TGTGCCAGCTCACGGACAGATTACAATGAGCAGTTCTTC
.	once	TRBV10-3	TRBJ1-4	CAISDQGGTNEKLFF	TGTGCCATCAGTGACCAGGGAGGAACTAATGAAAAACTGTTTTTT
TRBD1	few	TRBV19	TRBJ1-2	CASSIGRDRPLYGYTF	TGTGCCAGTAGTATAGGCCGGGACAGGCCCCTCTATGGCTACACCTTC
TRBD2	.	TRBV9	TRBJ2-7	CASSVATSGRDEQYF	TGTGCCAGCAGCGTCGCTACTAGCGGGAGAGACGAGCAGTACTTC
.	.	TRBV29-1	TRBJ2-3	CSVSPPGDTQYF	TGCAGCGTTTCACCCCCGGGGGATACGCAGTATTTT
.	.	TRBV18	TRBJ2-4	CASSSSNIQYF	TGTGCCAGCTCATCGTCAAACATTCAGTACTTC
TRBD2	.	TRBV7-9	TRBJ2-3	CASSKLAGTHIF	TGTGCCAGCAGCAAACTAGCGGGCACCCACATTTTT
.	.	TRBV11-2	TRBJ2-6	CASTLTGGAGANVLTF	TGTGCCAGCACCCTAACCGGGGGTGCTGGGGCCAACGTCCTGACTTTC
TRBD2	.	TRBV5-4	TRBJ2-5	CASSLRTGGQETQYF	TGTGCCAGCAGCTTGAGAACGGGGGGGCAGGAGACCCAGTACTTC
.	once	TRBV5-1	TRBJ2-3	CASSLAGTDTQYF	TGCGCCAGCAGCTTGGCCGGCACAGATACGCAGTATTTT
TRBD2	.	TRBV5-5	TRBJ2-3	CASSFRTSGSTDTQYF	TGTGCCAGCAGTTTCCGGACTAGCGGCAGCACAGATACGCAGTATTTT
.	.	TRBV5-1	TRBJ1-4	CASRIAGGLEEKLFF	TGCGCCAGCAGGATCGCCGGGGGTTTAGAGGAAAAACTGTTTTTT
.	.	TRBV2	TRBJ2-3	CASSEMEGRTDTQYF	TGTGCCAGCAGTGAAATGGAGGGCCGCACAGATACGCAGTATTTT
.	few	TRBV5-1	TRBJ1-3	CASSPGTRNTIYF	TGCGCCAGCAGCCCCGGGACTCGAAACACCATATATTTT
TRBD2	once	TRBV5-1	TRBJ2-7	CASSLEVGLAGTERAGSQPYEQYF	TGCGCCAGCAGCTTGGAGGTTGGTCTAGCGGGGACTGAAAGGGCGGGGAGCCAACCCTACGAGCAGTACTTC
.	.	TRBV19	TRBJ2-1	CASSKTDFSYNEQFF	TGTGCCAGTAGTAAAACAGATTTCTCCTACAATGAGCAGTTCTTC
.	.	TRBV7-9	TRBJ2-5	CASSLESETQYF	TGTGCCAGCAGCTTAGAATCGGAGACCCAGTACTTC
TRBD1	.	TRBV10-1	TRBJ1-4	CARAVSGGAEKLFF	TGCGCCAGGGCGGTATCAGGGGGCGCTGAAAAACTGTTTTTT
TRBD1	once	TRBV5-1	TRBJ1-2	CASSLEWTGMSGYTF	TGCGCCAGCAGCTTGGAATGGACAGGGATGAGTGGCTACACCTTC
.	.	TRBV5-6	TRBJ1-3	CASSPGAGNTIYF	TGTGCCAGCAGCCCAGGGGCTGGAAACACCATATATTTT
.	.	TRBV30	TRBJ2-2	CAWTKRGTGELFF	TGTGCCTGGACGAAAAGGGGTACCGGGGAGCTGTTTTTT
.	.	TRBV6-5	TRBJ1-1	CASSYSWTSNTEAFF	TGTGCCAGCAGTTACTCGTGGACTTCGAACACTGAAGCTTTCTTT
.	.	TRBV21-1	TRBJ2-7	CASSRERGPYEQYF	TGTGCCAGCAGCAGGGAGCGGGGACCTTACGAGCAGTACTTC
TRBD1	.	TRBV6-1	TRBJ1-5	CASSLQGARGQPQHF	TGTGCCAGCAGTTTACAGGGGGCTAGAGGGCAGCCCCAGCATTTT
.	.	TRBV11-2	TRBJ1-1	CASSLVMGQVNTEAFF	TGTGCCAGCAGCTTAGTAATGGGGCAGGTGAACACTGAAGCTTTCTTT
.	.	TRBV5-4	TRBJ2-1	CASSFRGANEQFF	TGTGCCAGCAGCTTTCGGGGGGCGAATGAGCAGTTCTTC
TRBD2	.	TRBV10-3	TRBJ2-2	CAISRERGAYTGELFF	TGTGCCATCAGCCGCGAGCGGGGGGCCTACACCGGGGAGCTGTTTTTT
TRBD1	once	TRBV7-2	TRBJ1-5	CASSLETGLEQPQHF	TGTGCCAGCAGCTTGGAGACAGGGTTAGAGCAGCCCCAGCATTTT
.	.	TRBV9	TRBJ2-7	CASSVQGSHEQYF	TGTGCCAGCAGCGTACAGGGATCCCACGAGCAGTACTTC
.	.	TRBV5-1	TRBJ1-1	CASSAVERGTEAFF	TGCGCCAGCAGCGCGGTAGAGAGAGGGACTGAAGCTTTCTTT
TRBD2	.	TRBV6-4	TRBJ2-1	CASSDSGLAGRNEQFF	TGTGCCAGCAGTGACTCGGGACTAGCGGGGCGCAATGAGCAGTTCTTC
TRBD1	.	TRBV6-5	TRBJ1-2	CASSRAGGYGYTF	TGTGCCAGCAGTCGGGCAGGGGGCTATGGCTACACCTTC
.	.	TRBV30	TRBJ2-6	CAWSVVGGWAGGANVLTF	TGTGCCTGGAGTGTAGTCGGGGGATGGGCGGGAGGGGCCAACGTCCTGACTTTC
.	.	TRBV9	TRBJ2-2	CASSVASGGWYTGELFF	TGTGCCAGCAGCGTAGCTTCTGGGGGGTGGTACACCGGGGAGCTGTTTTTT
TRBD2	.	TRBV4-1	TRBJ2-1	CASSQDPGLAAIEQFF	TGCGCCAGCAGCCAAGATCCCGGACTAGCGGCGATTGAGCAGTTCTTC
TRBD2	.	TRBV7-8	TRBJ2-7	CASSSPAGVSYEQYF	TGTGCCAGCAGCTCTCCAGCGGGGGTCTCCTACGAGCAGTACTTC
.	once	TRBV5-1	TRBJ1-5	CASSLGTGNQPQHF	TGCGCCAGCAGCTTGGGTACAGGCAATCAGCCCCAGCATTTT
TRBD1	.	TRBV2	TRBJ1-1	CASSLQGQGNTEAFF	TGTGCCAGCAGTCTACAGGGACAGGGGAACACTGAAGCTTTCTTT
TRBD1	.	TRBV7-3	TRBJ2-7	CASSPTGTGDYEQYF	TGTGCCAGCAGCCCGACCGGGACAGGGGACTACGAGCAGTACTTC
TRBD1	.	TRBV4-2	TRBJ2-6	CASSRDRIHSGANVLTF	TGTGCCAGCAGCCGGGACAGGATCCACTCTGGGGCCAACGTCCTGACTTTC
.	.	TRBV15	TRBJ2-6	CATSSPGRGYSGANVLTF	TGTGCCACCAGCAGTCCCGGACGGGGGTACTCTGGGGCCAACGTCCTGACTTTC
TRBD1	.	TRBV6-6	TRBJ1-1	CASTYWTGVMNTEAFF	TGTGCCAGCACCTACTGGACAGGCGTCATGAACACTGAAGCTTTCTTT